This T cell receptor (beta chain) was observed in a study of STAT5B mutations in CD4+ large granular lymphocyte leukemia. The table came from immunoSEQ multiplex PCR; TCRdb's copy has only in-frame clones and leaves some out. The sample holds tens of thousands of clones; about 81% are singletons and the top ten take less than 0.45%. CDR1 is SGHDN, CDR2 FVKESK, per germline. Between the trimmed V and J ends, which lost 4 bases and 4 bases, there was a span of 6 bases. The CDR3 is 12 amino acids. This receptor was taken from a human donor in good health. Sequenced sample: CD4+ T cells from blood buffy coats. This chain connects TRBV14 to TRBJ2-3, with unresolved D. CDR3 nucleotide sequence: TGTGCCAGCAGCCTGTGGTCAGATACGCAGTATTTT. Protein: CASSLWSDTQYF. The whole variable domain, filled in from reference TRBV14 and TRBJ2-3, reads EAGVTQFPSHSVIEKGQTVTLRCDPISGHDNLYWYRRVMGKEIKFLLHFVKESKQDESGMPNNRFLAERTGGTYSTLKVQPAELEDSGVYFCASSLWSDTQYFGPGTRLTVL.